This T cell receptor beta chain was obtained from a study of blood T cell repertoires in COVID-19 (dated by TCRdb to 2020 to 2021). Study-level background: The collaborator samples originated in the United States, Italy and Spain and spanned the acute and convalescent phases of COVID-19. The samples were drawn from two sources: the first 160 participants of the ongoing ImmuneRACE study, and 1,000 to 1,500 subjects contributed by 6 global collaborators. Deeply sampled blood TCRbeta repertoires from subjects exposed to, actively infected with, or recovered from COVID-19 were included in the dataset. The material from the prospective study consisted of cDNA or gDNA derived from T cells, B-cell-depleted T cells, or PBMCs. A de-identified subject ID, COVID-19 status, age in years and sex were almost always included in the sample metadata. Where available, HLA class I and class II types were obtained from metadata supplied by the sample provider rather than from assay-based typing. The repertoires were made available in a free public database intended to serve as a resource for research on the immune response to SARS-CoV-2.

Whole blood was collected in K2EDTA tubes by collaborating institutions according to the institutions' own protocols. For TCRbeta analysis, collaborators shipped samples as frozen whole blood, isolated PBMCs, or DNA extracted from either of those sample types. Here is what the overall study found, with its caveats: The amount of clinical and demographic metadata varied by source and participant and was provided uncurated.

TCRbeta CDR3 regions were amplified from genomic DNA using the immunoSEQ Assay, a bias-controlled multiplex PCR. The original pipeline was this. Nucleated cell counts per sample were estimated from amplification of reference gene primers within the assay. To quantify the absolute abundance of each unique TCRbeta CDR3 rearrangement, sequence reads were collapsed and filtered. For each sample, productive Simpson clonality was calculated as the square root of Simpson's diversity index across productive rearrangements. The table was pulled from immuneACCESS by TCRdb, which kept in-frame rearrangements only. Such tables lose some clones; where checked, under half of the loss comes from unresolved V genes, and the rest has no known cause. From that table come the V and J calls and clone size; the DNA was used to work out D and trimming. The sample records tens of thousands of clones, less than 95% of which are singletons. 2% to 2.5% of the sample lies in the top ten.

For this clone: It lacks a known antigen. No base-level quality is on record; no much larger clone is a single base apart.

The TCR originated in a human donor with active COVID-19. The donor label of this sample is uncertain. Sequenced material: peripheral blood.

The CDR3 in this case is CASSQTRNTEAFF. In nucleotide form, the sequence is TGTGCCAGCAGCCAAACTAGAAACACTGAAGCTTTCTTT. The sequence is built from TRBV14 and TRBJ1-1; confidence is insufficient to name the D gene. The CDR3 spans 13 residues, from the cysteine through the phenylalanine. This entry keeps only the CDR3 DNA: 39 bases, framed from base 1. Sequences SGHDN (CDR1) and FVKESK (CDR2) are obtained from the germline V gene. V is pared back by 2 bases and J by 2 bases, with 6 bases lying between the germline termini.